Presented here are 11 T cell receptor beta chains from one specimen sequenced in a study of blood T cell repertoires in COVID-19. Profiling relied on immunoSEQ multiplex PCR, and the TCRdb table lists in-frame clones only, not all of them. The sample carries some 460,000 clones, 80% to 90% recorded once. Source material: peripheral blood. These TCRs come from a woman aged 30 to 39 with acute or convalescent COVID-19.

This chain uses TRBV11-3 with TRBJ2-2; no firm D call. With 0 bases removed from V and 7 bases from J, the gap between germline ends came to 6 bases. The CDR3 is 13 amino acids. Germline V gene data show CDR1 as SGHNT and CDR2 as YENEEA. CDR3 coding DNA: TGTGCCAGCAGCTTAGATCGGTACGGGGAGCTGTTTTTT. As protein: CASSLDRYGELFF.

V is TRBV14 and J is TRBJ2-1; D remains unclear. The ends were cut back, 0 bases at V and 0 bases at J, with 12 bases in the middle. The CDR3 has 17 residues. Germline V CDR1 and CDR2: SGHDN, FVKESK. CDR3: CASSQDRQYSSYNEQFF. The CDR3 DNA is TGTGCCAGCAGCCAAGATCGCCAGTACAGCTCCTACAATGAGCAGTTCTTC. The whole variable domain, filled in from reference TRBV14 and TRBJ2-1, reads EAGVTQFPSHSVIEKGQTVTLRCDPISGHDNLYWYRRVMGKEIKFLLHFVKESKQDESGMPNNRFLAERTGGTYSTLKVQPAELEDSGVYFCASSQDRQYSSYNEQFFGPGTRLTVL.

The chain has TRBV5-8 and TRBJ2-5; no firm D call. CDR1 is SGHTS, CDR2 YDEGEE, per germline. The CDR3 is made up of 15 amino acids. Trimming shortened V by 4 bases and J by 4 bases, and 17 bases separated the two germline ends. CDR3 coding DNA: TGTGCCAGCAGCCCCGTCCTCCCACCGGGAGAGACCCAGTACTTC. Protein sequence: CASSPVLPPGETQYF.

V gene TRBV7-3 combines with J gene TRBJ2-5; 10 bases agree with TRBD2. V lost 3 bases and J lost 2; bases outside the gene matches: 3. This CDR3 spans 15 amino acids. In germline, CDR1 is SGHTA, CDR2 FQGTGA. The CDR3 loop reads CASSFLGLAQETQYF. CDR3 bases: TGTGCCAGCAGCTTTTTGGGACTAGCGCAAGAGACCCAGTACTTC.

The chain is built from TRBV29-1 and TRBJ1-4; D gene uncertain. This CDR3 is 13 amino acids long. Germline lookup yields CDR1 SQVTM and CDR2 ANQGSEA. Trimming pared 1 base from V and 7 bases from J, leaving 10 bases between. The CDR3: CSVEVGGSEKLFF. The CDR3 DNA is TGCAGCGTTGAAGTAGGTGGGAGTGAAAAACTGTTTTTT.

The V and J genes are TRBV20-1 and TRBJ2-7; perhaps TRBD2 as D (6 bases). Trimming took off 3 bases at V and 0 bases at J, with 18 bases between the two ends. The CDR3 loop spans 16 amino acids. CDR1 and CDR2 (germline): DFQATT, SNEGSKA (reference sequence). The CDR3 loop is CSASGGVGKSSYEQYF. CDR3 nucleotide sequence: TGCAGTGCTAGTGGCGGGGTGGGGAAAAGCTCCTACGAGCAGTACTTC.

The chain combines TRBV5-6 with TRBJ1-4; D ambiguous. Trimming cost V 0 bases and J 4 bases, with 13 bases left between them. Germline V CDR1 and CDR2: SGHDT, YYEEEE. CDR3 size: 16 residues. The CDR3 coding sequence is TGTGCCAGCAGCTTGGACGGGGTTCGAGGTAATGAAAAACTGTTTTTT. This translates into CASSLDGVRGNEKLFF.

Remarks on this clone: Other DNA sequences within the sample encode an identical CDR3. The chain couples TRBV9 to TRBJ2-7; D is perhaps TRBD1 (5 bases). Germline V lookup: CDR1 SGDLS, CDR2 YYNGEE. This CDR3 region has 15 residues. The ends were cut back, 0 bases at V and 2 bases at J, with 12 bases in the middle. The CDR3 DNA is TGTGCCAGCAGCGTAGCAGGTACAGGAGCCTACGAGCAGTACTTC. Amino acids: CASSVAGTGAYEQYF.

This clone has just a few counts. The chain is built from TRBV28 and TRBJ2-3, with 10 bases aligning to TRBD2. The length of the CDR3 is 16 residues. CDR1 and CDR2 (germline): MDHEN, SYDVKM. V was clipped by 1 base and J by 5 bases; unmatched bases: 6. As DNA, the CDR3 is TGTGCCAGCAGTTTATTGAGTAGCGGGGGGAAAGATACGCAGTATTTT. It encodes CASSLLSSGGKDTQYF.

V usage is TRBV5-1 and J usage is TRBJ2-5; 7 bases agree with TRBD2. The J segment lost 2 bases and the V segment lost 0 bases, leaving 13 bases of the junction unmatched. Germline V gene sequence: CDR1 SGHRS, CDR2 YFSETQ. The CDR3 contains 18 residues. In DNA, the CDR3 is TGCGCCAGCAGCTTGGGCCTTTTCGAGCGGGGATATCAAGAGACCCAGTACTTC. This translates into CASSLGLFERGYQETQYF.

CDR3 sequence: CASSERLANTQYF. The CDR3 coding sequence is TGTGCCAGCAGTGAAAGGCTAGCTAATACGCAGTATTTT. The genes are TRBV2 and TRBJ2-3, with D maybe TRBD2 (5 bases). Germline V CDR1 and CDR2: SNHLY, FYNNEI. V lost 2 bases, J lost 7 bases, and 10 bases lay in between. There are 13 residues in the CDR3.